This TCR beta chain stems from a study of quantifying T cell responses using KT2 cells. For the study at large: RNA was reverse transcribed with TCR alpha and beta constant-region primers.

The germline V gene encodes CDR1 SGHTA and CDR2 FQGNSA. The CDR3 has 15 residues. Trimming took 3 bases from V and 0 from J; bases not matched to a gene: 1. The cDNA 3' end received a ligated oligonucleotide with a UMI. The first PCR ran approximately 4 cycles with an equimolar RC1.1 and RC1.2 beta primer mix. TCRdb reprocessed the UMI-ligation and nested PCR reads via MiXCR and lists one record per CDR3 protein. The data show 60,000 or so distinct CDR3 sequences, with roughly 12% seen just once and 9.4% held by the top ten. Known numbers of the T cell clone KT2 were added to PBMC. A range of KT2-to-PBMC ratios was made using fixed PBMC numbers.

The origin of this receptor is a human donor. The sample consisted of PBMCs spiked with cells of the T cell clone KT2. This rearrangement joins TRBV7-2 to TRBJ2-3, with 9 bases that match TRBD2. The CDR3 is CASSFTSGSTDTQYF. In DNA, the CDR3 is TGTGCCAGCAGCTTTACTAGCGGGAGCACAGATACGCAGTATTTT.